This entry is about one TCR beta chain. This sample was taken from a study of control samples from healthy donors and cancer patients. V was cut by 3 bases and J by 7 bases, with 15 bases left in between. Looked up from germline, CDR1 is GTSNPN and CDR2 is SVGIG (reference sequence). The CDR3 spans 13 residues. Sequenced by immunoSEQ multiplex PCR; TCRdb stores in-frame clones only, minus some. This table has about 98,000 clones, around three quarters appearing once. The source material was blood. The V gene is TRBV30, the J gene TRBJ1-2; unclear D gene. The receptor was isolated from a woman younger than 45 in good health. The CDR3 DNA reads TGTGCCTGGAGCCCGGTGGCCAAGGCTGGCTACACCTTC. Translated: CAWSPVAKAGYTF.